The text below deals with one T cell receptor (beta chain). Its antigen is not known. The data derive from a study of shared clonotypes between healthy human individuals. Naive CD8 cells lacked CD45RO, underwent positive selection for CCR7 and left out terminally differentiated effector memory CD45RA+ cells. Germline values: CDR1 MNHEY, CDR2 SVGAGI. The CDR3 has 16 residues. The germline V and J ends were trimmed by 4 bases and 9 bases, with 22 bases remaining between them. Study-wide findings and caveats: Across subsets, estimated richness was generally greater for naive than for memory populations.

Only in-frame clones appear in the TCRdb table, and some are missing; sequencing was by immunoSEQ multiplex PCR. The table lists 2 million to 2.5 million clones, 85% to 95% of them singletons, with roughly 1.8% in the top ten. What was sequenced was naive CD8+ T cells from PBMCs. The chain joins TRBV6-5 to TRBJ2-1, with a weak D call TRBD2 (5 bases). This sequence was found in a man between 18 and 35 years old in good health. Some clones in this sample may be carry-over from other donors' samples. The CDR3 DNA sequence: TGTGCCAGCAGTTCAACCTCGGACTGGCCGAGGGTTGAGCAGTTCTTC. This sequence encodes CASSSTSDWPRVEQFF.